These T cell receptor beta chains were read from a single sample in a study of T cell clones after liver transplantation. Profiling relied on immunoSEQ multiplex PCR, and the TCRdb table lists in-frame clones only, not all of them. This sample yields about 20,000 clones, of which approximately 94% are seen a single time; around 25% belongs to the top ten. The sequenced sample was CD8+ T cells from blood, obtained about 26 months after liver transplant. These receptor sequences come from a human patient who received a liver transplant. Some T cells may trace back to the graft donor. CDR3s include the opening cysteine and the closing phenylalanine or tryptophan. Each record gives: V gene, D gene, CDR3 length, J gene, clone size, CDR3 protein, CDR3 DNA. D genes are given only for firm matches. Size tells how often a clone was seen (once, few, many) or the class of an expanded clone, and some rows leave it out.

TRBV5-1	TRBD1	17	TRBJ2-5	.	CASSPTTGGSYQETQYF	TGCGCCAGCAGCCCTACTACAGGGGGATCGTACCAAGAGACCCAGTACTTC
TRBV7-2	TRBD2	18	TRBJ2-1	.	CASSLAVSGGRALGEQFF	TGTGCCAGCAGCTTAGCAGTGTCTGGCGGGAGGGCCCTCGGTGAGCAGTTCTTC
TRBV13	TRBD2	13	TRBJ2-3	.	CASSGTSADTQYF	TGTGCCAGCAGTGGGACTAGCGCAGATACGCAGTATTTT
TRBV6-1	TRBD1	15	TRBJ1-5	.	CASSGGQGPNQPQHF	TGTGCCAGCAGTGGGGGACAGGGCCCCAATCAGCCCCAGCATTTT
TRBV5-6	.	12	TRBJ2-7	.	CASSFENDEQYF	TGTGCCAGCAGCTTCGAGAACGACGAGCAGTACTTC
TRBV7-9	.	14	TRBJ2-7	.	CASSDKTGEFEQYF	TGTGCCAGCAGCGACAAAACGGGAGAATTCGAGCAGTACTTC
TRBV28	TRBD1	16	TRBJ1-6	once	CASSLDRGLGNSPLHF	TGTGCCAGCAGTTTAGACAGGGGGCTGGGTAATTCACCCCTCCACTTT
TRBV4-1	TRBD2	16	TRBJ2-1	.	CASSELAGGLGLEQFF	TGCGCCAGCAGCGAATTAGCGGGAGGCCTGGGGCTTGAGCAGTTCTTC
TRBV5-5	.	13	TRBJ1-1	.	CASSLGPNTEAFF	TGTGCCAGCAGCTTGGGCCCCAACACTGAAGCTTTCTTT
TRBV19	.	15	TRBJ2-1	.	CASSPGLSYYNEQFF	TGTGCCAGTAGCCCCGGACTATCATACTACAATGAGCAGTTCTTC
TRBV18	.	16	TRBJ1-5	.	CASSPNGGNSNQPQHF	TGTGCCAGCTCACCGAACGGGGGGAATAGCAATCAGCCCCAGCATTTT
TRBV19	.	13	TRBJ1-5	.	CASSPQNNQPQHF	TGTGCCAGTAGTCCCCAGAACAATCAGCCCCAGCATTTT
TRBV19	TRBD1	14	TRBJ2-2	.	CASTDRVNTGELFF	TGTGCCAGTACAGACAGGGTGAACACCGGGGAGCTGTTTTTT
TRBV28	TRBD2	16	TRBJ2-1	.	CASSPFSGRAYNEQFF	TGTGCCAGCAGTCCGTTTAGCGGGAGAGCCTACAATGAGCAGTTCTTC
TRBV13	TRBD2	14	TRBJ2-7	.	CASSPSGRNHEQYF	TGTGCCAGCAGCCCTAGCGGGAGGAACCACGAGCAGTACTTC
TRBV7-9	TRBD1	15	TRBJ1-1	.	CASSPPGQMNTEAFF	TGTGCCAGCAGCCCACCGGGACAGATGAACACTGAAGCTTTCTTT
TRBV7-9	.	13	TRBJ1-2	.	CASSLVQNYGYTF	TGTGCCAGCAGCTTAGTACAGAACTATGGCTACACCTTC
TRBV6-5	.	13	TRBJ2-5	.	CASSGDNQETQYF	TGTGCCAGCAGTGGGGACAACCAAGAGACCCAGTACTTC
TRBV30	.	16	TRBJ2-7	.	CAWTVYPEEGSYEQYF	TGTGCCTGGACCGTGTACCCAGAGGAGGGCTCCTACGAGCAGTACTTC
TRBV10-2	TRBD1	14	TRBJ2-7	.	CASKSTGKSYEQYF	TGCGCCAGCAAATCGACAGGGAAGTCCTACGAGCAGTACTTC
TRBV11-3	TRBD1	15	TRBJ1-4	once	CASRTGMVANEKLFF	TGTGCCAGCAGGACAGGGATGGTGGCTAATGAAAAACTGTTTTTT
TRBV7-8	.	14	TRBJ1-5	.	CASEEGYSNQPQHF	TGTGCCAGCGAGGAGGGATATAGCAATCAGCCCCAGCATTTT
TRBV5-4	.	17	TRBJ1-1	.	CASRPEGRMSLDTEAFF	TGTGCCAGCAGACCCGAGGGACGGATGAGCTTGGACACTGAAGCTTTCTTT
TRBV6-5	.	13	TRBJ2-7	.	CASRVGETYEQYF	TGTGCCAGCAGGGTCGGGGAAACCTACGAGCAGTACTTC
TRBV7-2	.	12	TRBJ2-2	.	CASSLRRGELFF	TGTGCCAGCAGCTTACGGAGAGGGGAGCTGTTTTTT
TRBV2	TRBD1	18	TRBJ2-7	once	CASRESTLPGQGSYEQYF	TGTGCCAGCAGGGAAAGTACCCTACCGGGACAGGGGTCCTACGAGCAGTACTTC
TRBV4-1	TRBD2	19	TRBJ2-6	.	CASSRERLAGYSGANVLTF	TGCGCCAGCAGCCGAGAGCGGCTAGCGGGATACTCTGGGGCCAACGTCCTGACTTTC
TRBV29-1	.	16	TRBJ2-6	.	CSVEDIGGSGANVLTF	TGCAGCGTTGAAGATATAGGGGGTAGTGGGGCCAACGTCCTGACTTTC
TRBV4-3	.	16	TRBJ1-3	.	CASSQDLWAARGTIYF	TGCGCCAGCAGCCAAGATCTCTGGGCAGCCCGGGGCACCATATATTTT
TRBV2	.	13	TRBJ2-5	once	CASFSAYQETQYF	TGTGCCAGCTTTAGCGCCTACCAAGAGACCCAGTACTTC
TRBV27	TRBD2	14	TRBJ2-7	.	CASTSASGKDEQYF	TGTGCCAGCACCTCGGCTAGCGGGAAGGACGAGCAGTACTTC